Following are 24 T cell receptor beta chains from one sample sequenced in a study of cytomegalovirus exposure and HLA in healthy donors. Amplification used 60 Vbeta primers and 13 Jbeta primers. TCRdb keeps only in-frame clones here, not all; method: immunoSEQ multiplex PCR. The top ten clones hold 0.87% of a sample with about 110,000 clones, approximately 70% of them seen once. The sequencing sample was made of PBMCs. The receptor source for this set is a woman aged 25 to 39 in good health and CMV-seronegative.

The chain couples TRBV7-9 to TRBJ2-1; 9 positions agree with TRBD1. CDR1 is SEHNR, CDR2 FQNEAQ, per germline (reference sequence). The CDR3 runs to 16 residues. The V and J ends lost 1 base and 4 bases, in that order; junction bases with no gene match: 5. CDR3 amino acids: CASSLGAGTGYNEQFF. CDR3 sequence (DNA): TGTGCCAGCAGCTTAGGCGCCGGGACAGGGTACAATGAGCAGTTCTTC.

This chain connects TRBV14 to TRBJ2-7, with D unresolved. The germline V and J ends were trimmed by 0 bases and 1 base, with 13 bases remaining between them. The germline V gene encodes CDR1 SGHDN and CDR2 FVKESK. This CDR3 has 16 residues. Here the CDR3 DNA reads TGTGCCAGCAGCCAAGATCCTGCAGGATGGTCCTACGAGCAGTACTTC. It translates to CASSQDPAGWSYEQYF. Combining the CDR3 with reference TRBV14 and TRBJ2-7 gives the whole variable domain EAGVTQFPSHSVIEKGQTVTLRCDPISGHDNLYWYRRVMGKEIKFLLHFVKESKQDESGMPNNRFLAERTGGTYSTLKVQPAELEDSGVYFCASSQDPAGWSYEQYFGPGTRLTVT.

The V call is TRBV5-6, the J call TRBJ1-2; 10 bases line up with TRBD1. CDR1 and CDR2 (germline): SGHDT, YYEEEE. With V trimmed by 0 bases and J by 11 bases, 7 bases remained unmatched. This CDR3 comprises 14 residues. The CDR3 region is CASSLAVTGGWYTF. The CDR3 DNA is TGTGCCAGCAGCTTGGCCGTGACAGGGGGCTGGTACACCTTC.

The V gene is TRBV27, the J gene TRBJ2-1; the D gene is possibly TRBD2 (7 bases). Trimming shortened V by 2 bases and J by 6 bases, and 17 bases separated the two germline ends. This CDR3 is 16 amino acids long. From germline, CDR1 is MNHEY and CDR2 SMNVEV (reference sequence). The CDR3 DNA sequence: TGTGCCAGCAGTTTAAGGGACTACCTAGGGGGCAATGAGCAGTTCTTC. Its translation is CASSLRDYLGGNEQFF.

The rearrangement joins TRBV15 to TRBJ1-2; 7 nucleotides agree with TRBD1. Germline trimming cut 5 bases from V and 6 bases from J; bases unmatched to any gene: 9. CDR1 and CDR2 (germline): LNHNV, YYDKDF (reference sequence). The length of the CDR3 is 14 residues. The CDR3 DNA reads as TGTGCCACCAGCGGTCGACAGGGAGTGGATGGCTACACCTTC. This encodes CATSGRQGVDGYTF. Based on the CDR3 plus reference TRBV15 and TRBJ1-2, the full variable domain is DAMVIQNPRYQVTQFGKPVTLSCSQTLNHNVMYWYQQKSSQAPKLLFHYYDKDFNNEADTPDNFQSRRPNTSFCFLDIRSPGLGDTAMYLCATSGRQGVDGYTFGSGTRLTVV.

This chain uses TRBV30 with TRBJ1-5; D is unresolved. V was cut by 0 bases and J by 4 bases, with 25 bases left in between. The germline V gene has CDR1 GTSNPN and CDR2 SVGIG (reference sequence). This CDR3 has 19 amino acids. As DNA, the CDR3 is TGTGCCTGGAGTGTAGGGAAGGTAGCGAGTGGAGCGAGTAATCAGCCCCAGCATTTT. It is translated as CAWSVGKVASGASNQPQHF.

The gene calls are TRBV6-1 and TRBJ2-3, with TRBD1 matching over 8 bases. The V gene end was trimmed by 3 bases and the J gene end by 3 bases; junction bases not matched to a gene: 2. The CDR3 has 14 residues. Germline assignment: CDR1 MNHNS and CDR2 SASEGT. The CDR3 region is CASSDGTGTDTQYF. The DNA for the CDR3 is TGTGCCAGCAGTGACGGGACAGGAACAGATACGCAGTATTTT.

The V call is TRBV10-1, the J call TRBJ2-3; no definite D call. V was clipped by 8 bases and J by 4 bases, with 13 bases between them. The CDR3 runs to 13 residues. CDR1 is WNHNN, CDR2 SYGVQD, per germline (reference sequence). The CDR3 here is CASGPGRADTQYF. The CDR3 nucleotides read TGCGCCAGCGGGCCTGGGCGCGCAGATACGCAGTATTTT.

The genes are TRBV27 and TRBJ2-1; no definite D call. V lost 6 bases to trimming and J lost 4 bases, with 22 bases between them. Per the germline V gene, CDR1 is MNHEY and CDR2 is SMNVEV (reference sequence). The CDR3 has 17 amino acids. CDR3 protein: CASSPVSAPFKYNEQFF. The CDR3 nucleotides are TGTGCCAGCAGCCCCGTAAGCGCTCCCTTCAAATACAATGAGCAGTTCTTC.

V usage is TRBV5-1 and J usage is TRBJ2-7; 9 bases are a match to TRBD1. The CDR3 has 15 amino acids. The V segment lost 4 bases and the J segment 2 bases; nucleotides outside the gene matches: 7. Germline V gene sequence: CDR1 SGHRS, CDR2 YFSETQ. CDR3 sequence: CASSVGTGTTYEQYF. DNA of the CDR3: TGCGCCAGCAGCGTGGGGACAGGGACTACCTACGAGCAGTACTTC.

V is TRBV6-1 and J is TRBJ2-5; no firm D call. V lost 2 bases to trimming and J lost 5 bases, with 6 bases between them. This CDR3 spans 12 amino acids. Germline loops: CDR1 MNHNS, CDR2 SASEGT. The CDR3, as DNA: TGTGCCAGCAGTGAACCTAGGGAGACCCAGTACTTC. It specifies CASSEPRETQYF.

This chain connects TRBV29-1 to TRBJ1-2; TRBD1 might be the D (5 bases). Per the germline V gene, CDR1 is SQVTM and CDR2 is ANQGSEA. CDR3 size: 14 residues. The V and J ends lost 2 bases and 1 base respectively, with 11 bases between them. CDR3 nucleotides: TGCAGCGTTGAATTTTCAGGGAATAACTATGGCTACACCTTC. It is translated as CSVEFSGNNYGYTF.

This clone was seen a few times. The chain is built from TRBV6-1 and TRBJ2-5; unclear D gene. Germline V gene sequence: CDR1 MNHNS, CDR2 SASEGT. Deletions cut 5 bases from V and 5 bases from J, with 6 bases between. CDR3 size: 11 residues. The CDR3 is CASSPRETQYF. The CDR3 DNA reads TGTGCCAGCAGTCCCAGGGAGACCCAGTACTTC.

The chain joins TRBV10-2 to TRBJ1-2, with D unclear. The germline V gene encodes CDR1 WSHSY and CDR2 SAAADI. Trimming shortened V by 4 bases and J by 3 bases, and 6 bases separated the two germline ends. This CDR3 region has 12 residues. The CDR3 coding sequence is TGCGCCAGCAGTGTCCAGGACTATGGCTACACCTTC. Translating gives CASSVQDYGYTF.

This clone was picked up a small number of times. CDR3 in DNA: TGCAGCGTTGTATTTGGCTCCAACCTGATACATGGCTACACCTTC. Translation gives CSVVFGSNLIHGYTF. The V and J genes are TRBV29-1 and TRBJ1-2; no clear D gene. CDR3 length equals 15 residues. V shed 4 bases and J shed 6 bases, with 21 bases lying between them. Germline CDR1 SQVTM, CDR2 ANQGSEA.

The chain uses TRBV19 and TRBJ1-1; D is unresolved. Trimming left V 7 bases short and J 0 bases short, with 12 bases between. The CDR3 extends over 14 amino acids. Germline V gives CDR1 LNHDA, CDR2 SQIVND (reference sequence). Written as DNA, the CDR3 is TGTGCCAGTAACCCCTCGGGGTTGAACACTGAAGCTTTCTTT. It translates to CASNPSGLNTEAFF. Using reference TRBV19 and TRBJ1-1 for the parts outside the CDR3, the full variable domain is DGGITQSPKYLFRKEGQNVTLSCEQNLNHDAMYWYRQDPGQGLRLIYYSQIVNDFQKGDIAEGYSVSREKKESFPLTVTSAQKNPTAFYLCASNPSGLNTEAFFGQGTRLTVV.

The CDR3 loop reads CASSPTGRKETQYF. The CDR3 DNA follows: TGTGCCAGCAGCCCCACCGGGAGAAAAGAGACCCAGTACTTC. V and J are TRBV7-7 and TRBJ2-5; the D gene is possibly TRBD2 (6 bases). Germline assignment: CDR1 SSHAT and CDR2 FNYEAQ (reference sequence). The CDR3 loop spans 14 amino acids. V lost 5 bases, J lost 3 bases, and 13 bases lay in between. The complete variable domain, with remaining parts taken from reference TRBV7-7 and TRBJ2-5, reads GAGVSQSPRYKVTKRGQDVTLRCDPISSHATLYWYQQALGQGPEFLTYFNYEAQPDKSGLPSDRFSAERPEGSISTLTIQRTEQRDSAMYRCASSPTGRKETQYFGPGTRLLVL.

The chain combines TRBV7-2 with TRBJ2-7; TRBD1 matches 10 bases. CDR3 length: 16 residues. Germline CDR1 SGHTA, CDR2 FQGNSA. The V and J ends lost 5 bases and 4 bases, in that order; junction bases with no gene match: 11. CDR3 bases: TGTGCCAGCAGCCAACCCCCGACAGGGGGCGATTACGAGCAGTACTTC. This sequence encodes CASSQPPTGGDYEQYF.

This clone was seen a few times. This chain connects TRBV5-1 to TRBJ1-6, with TRBD1 identical over 7 bases. The CDR3 runs 16 residues. In germline, CDR1 is SGHRS, CDR2 YFSETQ. The trim removed 2 bases at V and 5 bases at J, leaving 7 bases unmatched. CDR3 sequence reads: CASSFFLTGNNSPLHF. The CDR3 DNA sequence: TGCGCCAGCAGCTTTTTTCTGACAGGGAATAATTCACCCCTCCACTTT.

The chain couples TRBV4-1 to TRBJ1-2; TRBD1 matches 8 bases. The J segment lost 3 bases and the V segment lost 3 bases, leaving 6 bases of the junction unmatched. The CDR3 extends over 15 amino acids. Germline-derived CDR1 and CDR2 are MGHRA and YSYEKL. Here the CDR3 DNA reads TGCGCCAGCAGCCAGGCTAAGGACAGGGACTATGGCTACACCTTC. Protein: CASSQAKDRDYGYTF.

This clone was detected a few times. CDR3 coding DNA: TGCGCCAGCACATTAGCGGGAGGGGATAATGAGCAGTTCTTC. Its translation is CASTLAGGDNEQFF. This chain uses TRBV5-1 with TRBJ2-1; 11 positions match TRBD2. Trimming cost V 6 bases and J 7 bases; bases outside gene matches: 6. The germline V gene encodes CDR1 SGHRS and CDR2 YFSETQ. The CDR3 covers 14 residues.

V is TRBV13 and J is TRBJ1-3; D is ambiguous. CDR1 is PRHDT, CDR2 FYEKMQ, per germline (reference sequence). This CDR3 is 15 amino acids long. The V and J ends lost 7 bases and 0 bases respectively, with 13 bases between them. CDR3 DNA: TGTGCCAGCACCAAGAGGATCTACTCTGGAAACACCATATATTTT. Amino acids: CASTKRIYSGNTIYF.

This clone has a handful of counts. The V call is TRBV10-3, the J call TRBJ1-1; D call uncertain. Germline CDR1 reads ENHRY; CDR2 reads SYGVKD. V lost 6 bases and J 4 bases, leaving 9 bases between the germline ends. CDR3 length equals 12 residues. CDR3 region: CAIRSVSTEAFF. The CDR3 DNA sequence: TGTGCCATCAGGAGTGTGAGCACTGAAGCTTTCTTT.

The chain is built from TRBV7-9 and TRBJ1-5; 7 nucleotides agree with TRBD1. With V trimmed by 5 bases and J by 0 bases, 4 bases remained unmatched. Germline V gene data show CDR1 as SEHNR and CDR2 as FQNEAQ (reference sequence). The CDR3 has 15 amino acids. The CDR3 protein is CASSAGTVSNQPQHF. The CDR3 nucleotides read TGTGCCAGCAGCGCTGGGACAGTTAGCAATCAGCCCCAGCATTTT. Looking up the rest from reference TRBV7-9 and TRBJ1-5 gives the full variable domain: DTGVSQNPRHKITKRGQNVTFRCDPISEHNRLYWYRQTLGQGPEFLTYFQNEAQLEKSRLLSDRFSAERPKGSFSTLEIQRTEQGDSAMYLCASSAGTVSNQPQHFGDGTRLSIL.